The rows below give T cell receptor beta chains drawn from one sample of a study of T cell responses to AZD1222 COVID-19 vaccine. Generated by immunoSEQ multiplex PCR, the TCRdb table keeps only in-frame clones and is missing some. The data show some 80,000 clones, roughly nine tenths seen once. The sample in question was peripheral blood, obtained 28 days after the second AZD1222 dose. The receptors originated from an adult who received the AZD1222 COVID-19 vaccine. Each CDR3 is given with its conserved first and last residue. Each record gives: V gene, J gene, clone size, D gene, CDR3 protein, CDR3 DNA. D genes are given only for firm matches. Clone size is shown for a subset of rows, as once, few, many or a class of expanded clone.

TRBV2	TRBJ1-2	once	NA	CAGHYGGLYGYTF	TGTGCCGGACATTATGGCGGGCTATATGGCTACACCTTC
TRBV7-9	TRBJ1-2	once	NA	CASSLTQSSGYTF	TGTGCCAGCAGCTTGACCCAAAGCAGCGGCTACACCTTC
TRBV6-2/TRBV6-3	TRBJ1-1	NA	NA	CASSRPPRPAFF	TGTGCCAGCAGCCGGCCCCCTAGACCAGCTTTCTTT
TRBV19	TRBJ1-1	NA	NA	CASKLGGRSTEAFF	TGTGCCAGTAAACTTGGGGGCCGGAGCACTGAAGCTTTCTTT
TRBV9	TRBJ2-5	NA	NA	CASSPSSGPQETQYF	TGTGCCAGCAGCCCCTCTTCGGGCCCTCAAGAGACCCAGTACTTC
TRBV2	TRBJ2-7	NA	TRBD2	CASLKGTSGGRQYF	TGTGCCAGCTTAAAAGGGACTAGCGGGGGTAGGCAGTACTTC
TRBV3-1/TRBV3-2	TRBJ1-1	NA	NA	CASSQLAEAFF	TGTGCCAGCAGCCAATTAGCTGAAGCTTTCTTT
TRBV11-3	TRBJ2-7	NA	NA	CASSLSLLEQYF	TGTGCCAGCAGCCTGTCCCTTCTCGAGCAGTACTTC
TRBV5-5	TRBJ1-6	NA	NA	CASSLFPQVASPLHF	TGTGCCAGCAGCTTATTTCCTCAGGTTGCTTCACCCCTCCACTTT
TRBV5-1	TRBJ1-1	few	TRBD1	CASSFRQGVMNTEAFF	TGCGCCAGCAGCTTCCGACAGGGGGTGATGAACACTGAAGCTTTCTTT
TRBV30	TRBJ2-7	few	NA	CTIGNIYEQYF	TGTACTATAGGGAATATCTACGAGCAGTACTTC
TRBV11-2	TRBJ2-1	NA	NA	CASSLDPRTTYNEQFF	TGTGCCAGCAGCTTAGATCCTCGGACTACTTACAATGAGCAGTTCTTC
TRBV28	TRBJ1-5	once	TRBD1	CASSSGQGNQPQHF	TGTGCCAGCAGTTCCGGACAGGGGAATCAGCCCCAGCATTTT
TRBV2	TRBJ1-2	NA	NA	CASSEGSRGTYGYTF	TGTGCCAGCAGTGAGGGATCTAGGGGGACTTATGGCTACACCTTC
TRBV18	TRBJ1-2	few	NA	CASSPGVEDGYTF	TGTGCCAGCTCACCAGGGGTGGAGGATGGCTACACCTTC
TRBV28	TRBJ1-2	once	NA	CASSFQVYGYTF	TGTGCCAGCAGTTTCCAGGTCTATGGCTACACCTTC
TRBV11-2	TRBJ2-3	NA	NA	CASSPTVGRGSDTQYF	TGTGCCAGCAGCCCCACCGTTGGGCGGGGCTCAGATACGCAGTATTTT
TRBV7-2	TRBJ1-2	NA	NA	CASSLGQGRTGYGYTF	TGTGCCAGCAGCTTAGGGCAGGGGCGTACGGGCTATGGCTACACCTTC
TRBV30	TRBJ1-1	NA	NA	CAWSWGRDTEAFF	TGTGCCTGGAGTTGGGGAAGGGACACTGAAGCTTTCTTT
TRBV13	TRBJ2-7	NA	NA	CASSSGTSTYEQYF	TGTGCCAGCAGCTCCGGGACATCTACCTACGAGCAGTACTTC
TRBV4-3	TRBJ2-3	NA	TRBD2	CASSQDIAGGPTSTDTQYF	TGCGCCAGCAGCCAAGATATAGCGGGAGGGCCAACTAGCACAGATACGCAGTATTTT
TRBV2	TRBJ1-2	NA	TRBD1	CASTGTGNYGYTF	TGTGCCAGTACCGGGACAGGGAACTATGGCTACACCTTC
TRBV5-6	TRBJ1-4	NA	NA	CASSLVDQPNEKLFF	TGTGCCAGCAGCTTGGTGGACCAACCTAATGAAAAACTGTTTTTT
TRBV19	TRBJ1-5	NA	NA	CASSTPTAFYSNQPQHF	TGTGCCAGTAGTACCCCGACAGCATTTTATAGCAATCAGCCCCAGCATTTT